Shown below are 8 T cell receptor beta chains from a single sample sequenced in a study of cytomegalovirus exposure and HLA in healthy donors. PCR primers comprised 60 Vbeta and 13 Jbeta primers. The table came from immunoSEQ multiplex PCR; TCRdb's copy has only in-frame clones and leaves some out. Among about 160,000 clones listed, approximately 79% were seen once. The source material was PBMCs. These receptors were taken from a man aged 40-49 years in good health and CMV-seronegative.

The chain is built from TRBV6-5 and TRBJ1-4; possibly TRBD1 for D (6 bases). CDR1 MNHEY and CDR2 SVGAGI come from the germline V gene. V was pared by 2 bases and J by 3 bases, with 13 bases between. The CDR3 is 16 amino acids. The DNA for the CDR3 is TGTGCCAGCAGTTACCGTACAGGGCGATCTAATGAAAAACTGTTTTTT. Translation: CASSYRTGRSNEKLFF.

The J gene is TRBJ2-5, the V gene TRBV30; 8 bases are shared with TRBD1. Germline values: CDR1 GTSNPN, CDR2 SVGIG (reference sequence). This CDR3 contains 13 residues. The junction had 2 bases not matched to a gene; V was cut back by 1 base and J by 4 bases. CDR3 nucleotides: TGTGCCTGGAGTGGGACAGGGACAGAGACCCAGTACTTC. Amino acids: CAWSGTGTETQYF.

This clone was seen more than once but under ten times. The chain combines TRBV6-1 with TRBJ2-5; D remains unclear. This CDR3 has 13 amino acids. Per the germline V gene, CDR1 is MNHNS and CDR2 is SASEGT. With 5 bases removed from V and 0 bases from J, the gap between germline ends came to 7 bases. The CDR3 loop reads CASSPSYQETQYF. The CDR3 region has the DNA TGTGCCAGCAGTCCTTCGTACCAAGAGACCCAGTACTTC.

This chain links TRBV11-3 with TRBJ2-3, with D unresolved. The CDR3 runs to 16 residues. V lost 5 bases, J lost 2 bases, and 17 bases lay in between. Germline V lookup: CDR1 SGHNT, CDR2 YENEEA. The CDR3 DNA follows: TGTGCCAGCAGCCCCCCCAAAGCCGTACTCACAGATACGCAGTATTTT. Protein: CASSPPKAVLTDTQYF.

The genes are TRBV2 and TRBJ2-7, with D maybe TRBD2 (6 bases). The CDR3 runs 16 residues. V was trimmed by 4 bases and J by 2 bases, leaving 18 bases between them. Germline V gene lookup returns CDR1 SNHLY and CDR2 FYNNEI. The CDR3 DNA sequence: TGTGCCAGCAGTGGGACCCGGACTACGAATCCCTACGAGCAGTACTTC. Protein product: CASSGTRTTNPYEQYF.

The chain is built from TRBV6-1 and TRBJ2-5, with 11 bases that match TRBD2. The germline V gene encodes CDR1 MNHNS and CDR2 SASEGT. Unmatched junction bases numbered 12, after V lost 4 bases and J lost 5 bases. The CDR3 runs 17 residues. CDR3 protein: CASSGVVAGGYGETQYF. CDR3 bases: TGTGCCAGCAGTGGGGTGGTAGCGGGAGGGTATGGGGAGACCCAGTACTTC.

This chain joins TRBV28 and TRBJ1-6, with no clear D. The germline V gene encodes CDR1 MDHEN and CDR2 SYDVKM. The length of the CDR3 is 14 residues. The ends were cut back, 2 bases at V and 7 bases at J, with 9 bases in the middle. CDR3 DNA sequence: TGTGCCAGCAGTTTAGGGAGGGAGAATTCACCCCTCCACTTT. Amino acids: CASSLGRENSPLHF.

The rearrangement links TRBV30 to TRBJ2-5, with no clear D. The CDR3 runs to 12 residues. Germline V CDR1 and CDR2: GTSNPN, SVGIG (reference sequence). V was shortened by 5 bases and J by 4 bases, with 11 bases between the two germline ends. CDR3 sequence reads: CAWASLGETQYF. In DNA, the CDR3 is TGTGCCTGGGCCTCCCTAGGAGAGACCCAGTACTTC. The full variable domain, completed using reference TRBV30 and TRBJ2-5, is SQTIHQWPATLVQPVGSPLSLECTVEGTSNPNLYWYRQAAGRGLQLLFYSVGIGQISSEVPQNLSASRPQDRQFILSSKKLLLSDSGFYLCAWASLGETQYFGPGTRLLVL.